This T cell receptor (beta chain) was retrieved from a study of cytomegalovirus exposure and HLA in healthy donors. Whole-study findings and limits: Cytomegalovirus association was listed for around 170 TCR beta chains.

Primers included in the PCR were 60 Vbeta and 13 Jbeta primers. Profiling relied on immunoSEQ multiplex PCR, and the TCRdb table lists in-frame clones only, not all of them. This table has 150,000 to 200,000 clones, roughly 79% appearing once. A note on this clone: Its antigen is still unknown.

V trimming: 5 bases; J trimming: 6 bases; junction bases outside the gene matches: 12. The CDR3 is made up of 15 amino acids. CDR1 is SNHLY, CDR2 FYNNEI, per germline. The sequencing input was PBMCs. This chain connects TRBV2 to TRBJ1-2, with 7 bases matching TRBD1. The receptor's source is a man aged 35 to 55 in good health and CMV-seronegative. The CDR3 region is CASSRTTGTSDGYTF. The CDR3 DNA reads TGTGCCAGCAGTCGAACGACAGGGACGTCAGATGGCTACACCTTC. Variable domain in full (rest from reference TRBV2 and TRBJ1-2): EPEVTQTPSHQVTQMGQEVILRCVPISNHLYFYWYRQILGQKVEFLVSFYNNEISEKSEIFDDQFSVERPDGSNFTLKIRSTKLEDSAMYFCASSRTTGTSDGYTFGSGTRLTVV.